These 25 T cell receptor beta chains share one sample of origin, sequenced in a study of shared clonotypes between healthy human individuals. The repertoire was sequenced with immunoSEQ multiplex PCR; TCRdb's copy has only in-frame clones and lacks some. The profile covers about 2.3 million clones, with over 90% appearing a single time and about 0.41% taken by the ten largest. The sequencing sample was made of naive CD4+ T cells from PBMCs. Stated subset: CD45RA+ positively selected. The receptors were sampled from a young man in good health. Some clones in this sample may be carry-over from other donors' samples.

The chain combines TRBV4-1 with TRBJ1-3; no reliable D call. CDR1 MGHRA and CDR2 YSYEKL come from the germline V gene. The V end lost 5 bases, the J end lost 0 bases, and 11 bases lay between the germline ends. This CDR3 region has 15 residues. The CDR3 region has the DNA TGCGCCAGCAGCGCCCCGGGGATCTCTGGAAACACCATATATTTT. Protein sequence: CASSAPGISGNTIYF.

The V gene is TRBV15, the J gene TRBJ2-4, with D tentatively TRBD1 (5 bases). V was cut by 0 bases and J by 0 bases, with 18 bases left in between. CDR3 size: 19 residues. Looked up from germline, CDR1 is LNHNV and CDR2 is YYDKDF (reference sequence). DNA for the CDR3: TGTGCCACCAGCAGAGAAGAAACAGGATTAACACTAGCCAAAAACATTCAGTACTTC. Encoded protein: CATSREETGLTLAKNIQYF.

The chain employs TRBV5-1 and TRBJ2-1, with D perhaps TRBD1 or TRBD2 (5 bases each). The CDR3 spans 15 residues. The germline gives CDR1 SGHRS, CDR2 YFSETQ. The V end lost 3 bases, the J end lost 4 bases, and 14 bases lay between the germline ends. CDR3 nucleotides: TGCGCCAGCAGCTCCGGGGCCTTGGGGTACAATGAGCAGTTCTTC. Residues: CASSSGALGYNEQFF.

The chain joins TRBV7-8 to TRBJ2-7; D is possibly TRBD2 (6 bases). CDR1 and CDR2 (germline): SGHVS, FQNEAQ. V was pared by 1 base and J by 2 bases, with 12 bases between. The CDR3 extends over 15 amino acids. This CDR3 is CASSLGGTLTYEQYF. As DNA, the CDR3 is TGTGCCAGCAGCTTAGGGGGGACTCTGACCTACGAGCAGTACTTC.

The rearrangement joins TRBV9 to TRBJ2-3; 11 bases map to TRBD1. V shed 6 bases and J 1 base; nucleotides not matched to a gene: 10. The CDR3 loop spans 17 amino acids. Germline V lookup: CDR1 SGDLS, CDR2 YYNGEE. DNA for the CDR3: TGTGCCAGCACCCCAGTCGGGACAGGGGGTCGCACAGATACGCAGTATTTT. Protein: CASTPVGTGGRTDTQYF.

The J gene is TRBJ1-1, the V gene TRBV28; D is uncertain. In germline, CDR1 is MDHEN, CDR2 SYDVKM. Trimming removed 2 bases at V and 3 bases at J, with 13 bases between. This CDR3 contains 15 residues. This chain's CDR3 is CASSLMQPDDTEAFF. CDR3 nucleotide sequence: TGTGCCAGCAGTTTAATGCAGCCCGATGACACTGAAGCTTTCTTT.

The chain's CDR3 is CSVVERGRNEKLFF. In DNA form, the CDR3 reads TGCAGCGTTGTGGAAAGGGGGCGTAATGAAAAACTGTTTTTT. The chain couples TRBV29-1 to TRBJ1-4; TRBD1 agrees at 7 bases. J gave up 4 bases and V 4 bases, and 6 bases lay outside the gene matches. Germline loops: CDR1 SQVTM, CDR2 ANQGSEA. The CDR3 spans 14 residues.

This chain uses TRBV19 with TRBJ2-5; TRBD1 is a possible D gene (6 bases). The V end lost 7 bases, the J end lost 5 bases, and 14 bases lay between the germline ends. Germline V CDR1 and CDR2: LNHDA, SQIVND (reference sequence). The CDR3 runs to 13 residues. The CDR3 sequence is CASMRTVGETQYF. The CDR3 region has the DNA TGTGCCAGTATGAGGACAGTGGGCGAGACCCAGTACTTC. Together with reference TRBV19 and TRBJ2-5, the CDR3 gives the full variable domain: DGGITQSPKYLFRKEGQNVTLSCEQNLNHDAMYWYRQDPGQGLRLIYYSQIVNDFQKGDIAEGYSVSREKKESFPLTVTSAQKNPTAFYLCASMRTVGETQYFGPGTRLLVL.

The DNA of the CDR3 is TGTGCCAGCAGCCCGGTGGCCGTGACCGGGGAGCTGTTTTTT. Translation: CASSPVAVTGELFF. V gene TRBV7-9 combines with J gene TRBJ2-2; D is undetermined. The CDR3 length is 14 residues. The germline gives CDR1 SEHNR, CDR2 FQNEAQ (reference sequence). Trimming pared 5 bases from V and 5 bases from J, leaving 12 bases between.

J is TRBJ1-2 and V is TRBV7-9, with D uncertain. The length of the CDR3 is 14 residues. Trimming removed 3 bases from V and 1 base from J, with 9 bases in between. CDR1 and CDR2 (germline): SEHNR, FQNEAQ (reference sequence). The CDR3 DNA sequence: TGTGCCAGCAGCTTTAACAGTCTTAACTATGGCTACACCTTC. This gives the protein CASSFNSLNYGYTF. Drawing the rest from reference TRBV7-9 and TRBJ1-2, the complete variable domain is DTGVSQNPRHKITKRGQNVTFRCDPISEHNRLYWYRQTLGQGPEFLTYFQNEAQLEKSRLLSDRFSAERPKGSFSTLEIQRTEQGDSAMYLCASSFNSLNYGYTFGSGTRLTVV.

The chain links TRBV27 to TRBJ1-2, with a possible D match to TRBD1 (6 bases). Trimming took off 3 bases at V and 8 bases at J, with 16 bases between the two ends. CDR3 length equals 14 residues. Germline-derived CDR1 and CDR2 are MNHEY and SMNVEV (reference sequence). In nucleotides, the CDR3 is TGTGCCAGCAGTTTGGGCAGGGGATTGTCGGGCTACACCTTC. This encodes CASSLGRGLSGYTF.

Here the CDR3 reads CASYWGPNTEAFF. The CDR3 DNA reads as TGTGCCAGCTATTGGGGGCCTAACACTGAAGCTTTCTTT. V gene TRBV28 combines with J gene TRBJ1-1; D is possibly TRBD1 (6 bases). The CDR3 covers 13 residues. V lost 8 bases and J lost 2, with 12 bases in between. CDR1 MDHEN and CDR2 SYDVKM come from the germline V gene.

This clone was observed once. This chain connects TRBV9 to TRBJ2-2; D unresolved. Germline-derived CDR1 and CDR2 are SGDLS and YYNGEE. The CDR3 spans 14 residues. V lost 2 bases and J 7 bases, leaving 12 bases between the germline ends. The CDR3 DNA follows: TGTGCCAGCAGCGTCGATAGCTTTATCGGGGAGCTGTTTTTT. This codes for CASSVDSFIGELFF.

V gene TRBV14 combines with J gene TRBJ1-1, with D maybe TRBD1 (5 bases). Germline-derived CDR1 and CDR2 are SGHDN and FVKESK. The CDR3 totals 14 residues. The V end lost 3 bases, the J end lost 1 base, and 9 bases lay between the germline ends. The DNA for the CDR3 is TGTGCCAGCAGCCAGATGGGGGGGAACACTGAAGCTTTCTTT. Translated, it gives CASSQMGGNTEAFF.

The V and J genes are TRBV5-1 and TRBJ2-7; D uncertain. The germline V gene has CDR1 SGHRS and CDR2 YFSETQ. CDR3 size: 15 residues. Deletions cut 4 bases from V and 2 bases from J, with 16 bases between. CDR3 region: CASSQDPLEAYEQYF. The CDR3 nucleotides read TGCGCCAGCAGCCAAGATCCGCTCGAAGCCTACGAGCAGTACTTC.

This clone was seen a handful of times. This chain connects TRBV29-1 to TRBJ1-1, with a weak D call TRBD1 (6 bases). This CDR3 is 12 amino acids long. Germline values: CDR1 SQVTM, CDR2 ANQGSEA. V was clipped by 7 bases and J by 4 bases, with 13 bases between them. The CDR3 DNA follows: TGCAGCGGCCACGAGGGGGGCACTGAAGCTTTCTTT. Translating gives CSGHEGGTEAFF. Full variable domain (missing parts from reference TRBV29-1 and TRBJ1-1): SAVISQKPSRDICQRGTSLTIQCQVDSQVTMMFWYRQQPGQSLTLIATANQGSEATYESGFVIDKFPISRPNLTFSTLTVSNMSPEDSSIYLCSGHEGGTEAFFGQGTRLTVV.

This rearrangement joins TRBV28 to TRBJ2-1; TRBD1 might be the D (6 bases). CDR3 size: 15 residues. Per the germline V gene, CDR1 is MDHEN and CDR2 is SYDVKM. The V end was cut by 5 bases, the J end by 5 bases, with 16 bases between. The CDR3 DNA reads TGTGCCAGCAGTCCCCCCCGGACAGCCCACAATGAGCAGTTCTTC. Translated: CASSPPRTAHNEQFF.

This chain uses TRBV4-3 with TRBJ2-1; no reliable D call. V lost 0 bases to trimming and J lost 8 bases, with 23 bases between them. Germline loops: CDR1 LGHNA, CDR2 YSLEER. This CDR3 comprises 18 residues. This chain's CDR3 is CASSQEFIRNPPGDEQFF. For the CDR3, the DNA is TGCGCCAGCAGCCAAGAATTCATCAGGAACCCCCCCGGCGATGAGCAGTTCTTC.

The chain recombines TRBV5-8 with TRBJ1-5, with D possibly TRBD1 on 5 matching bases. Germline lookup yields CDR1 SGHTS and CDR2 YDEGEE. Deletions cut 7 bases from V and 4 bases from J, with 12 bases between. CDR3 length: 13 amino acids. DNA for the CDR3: TGTGCCAGCCCGGGGCAGCTTAATCAGCCCCAGCATTTT. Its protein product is CASPGQLNQPQHF.

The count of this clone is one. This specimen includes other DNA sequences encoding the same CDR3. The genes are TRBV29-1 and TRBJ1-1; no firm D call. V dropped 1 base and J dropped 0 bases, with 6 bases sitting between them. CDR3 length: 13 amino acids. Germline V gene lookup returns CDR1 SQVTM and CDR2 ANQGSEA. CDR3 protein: CSVEGRLNTEAFF. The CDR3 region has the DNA TGCAGCGTTGAAGGACGGCTGAACACTGAAGCTTTCTTT.

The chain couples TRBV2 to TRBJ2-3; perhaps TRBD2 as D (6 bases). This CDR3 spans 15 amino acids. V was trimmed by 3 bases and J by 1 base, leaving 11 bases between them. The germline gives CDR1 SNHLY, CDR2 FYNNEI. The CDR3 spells CASSDRSSGTDTQYF. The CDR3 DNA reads TGTGCCAGCAGTGATCGGTCTAGCGGCACAGATACGCAGTATTTT.

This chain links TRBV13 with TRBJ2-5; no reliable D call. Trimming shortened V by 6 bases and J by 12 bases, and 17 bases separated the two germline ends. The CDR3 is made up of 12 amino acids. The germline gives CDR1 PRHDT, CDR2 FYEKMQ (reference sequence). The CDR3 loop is CASSDPPFEKYF. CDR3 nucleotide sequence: TGTGCCAGCAGTGATCCTCCTTTTGAAAAGTACTTC.

CDR3 residues: CAISESGYNTEAFF. CDR3 bases: TGTGCCATCAGTGAGTCTGGGTATAACACTGAAGCTTTCTTT. The rearrangement joins TRBV10-3 to TRBJ1-1; D not resolved. Trimming removed 0 bases from V and 2 bases from J, with 7 bases in between. The CDR3 covers 14 residues. Per germline, CDR1 ENHRY and CDR2 SYGVKD.

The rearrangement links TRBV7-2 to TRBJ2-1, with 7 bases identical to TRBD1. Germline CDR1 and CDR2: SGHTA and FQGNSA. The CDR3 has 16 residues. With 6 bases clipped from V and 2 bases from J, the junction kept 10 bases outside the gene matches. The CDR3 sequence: CASRPHPGQTYNEQFF. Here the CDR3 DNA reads TGTGCCAGCAGGCCCCACCCGGGACAGACCTACAATGAGCAGTTCTTC.

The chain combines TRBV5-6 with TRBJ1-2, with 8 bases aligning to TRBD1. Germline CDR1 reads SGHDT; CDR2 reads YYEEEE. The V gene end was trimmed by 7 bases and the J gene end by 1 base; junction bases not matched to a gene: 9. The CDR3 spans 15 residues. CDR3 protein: CASRVRDRGNYGYTF. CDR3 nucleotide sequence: TGTGCCAGCCGGGTACGAGACAGGGGTAACTATGGCTACACCTTC.